These 24 T cell receptor beta chains were sequenced from one sample in a study of control samples from healthy donors and cancer patients. Produced via immunoSEQ multiplex PCR; TCRdb's table is partial and in-frame only. The table records 120,000 or so clones, around 87% of them present only once. Material: blood. Every receptor here comes from a man in his 60s in good health.

This clone has only a few counts. The rearrangement uses TRBV12-3 or TRBV12-4 and TRBJ1-1; the match to TRBD1 covers 7 bases. CDR3 length: 13 amino acids. Unmatched junction bases numbered 6, after V lost 6 bases and J lost 5 bases. The CDR3 region has the DNA TGTGCCAGCAGCAAATTACAGGGGACTGAAGCTTTCTTT. It specifies CASSKLQGTEAFF.

The J gene is TRBJ2-1, the V gene TRBV11-2; maybe TRBD2 (7 bases). The length of the CDR3 is 15 residues. Germline assignment: CDR1 SGHAT and CDR2 FQNNGV. Between the trimmed V and J ends, which lost 6 bases and 7 bases, there was a span of 19 bases. CDR3 region: CASRRAWGGGNEQFF. The DNA for the CDR3 is TGTGCCAGCAGGCGCGCCTGGGGGGGCGGGAATGAGCAGTTCTTC.

This clone was picked up a small number of times. This chain links TRBV3-1 (or the pseudogene TRBV3-2) with TRBJ1-1; TRBD1 might be the D (6 bases). V was trimmed by 1 base and J by 4 bases, leaving 19 bases between them. CDR1 is LGHDT, CDR2 YNNKEL, per germline (reference sequence). This CDR3 has 17 amino acids. CDR3 in DNA: TGTGCCAGCAGCCAAGGGGGCCGGTTTACAGGGCGCACTGAAGCTTTCTTT. Translation gives CASSQGGRFTGRTEAFF.

Worth noting for this clone: The junction departs from germline at one end; a sequencing error may be responsible. The genes are TRBV5-1 and TRBJ2-3, with 12 bases lining up with TRBD1. The CDR3 consists of 16 residues. Germline V lookup: CDR1 SGHRS, CDR2 YFSETQ. CDR3 nucleotide sequence: TGCGCCAGCAGCGACACCGGGACAGGGGGCACAAATACGCAGTATTTT. Protein sequence: CASSDTGTGGTNTQYF.

V gene TRBV6-1 combines with J gene TRBJ1-6; 7 bases are a match to TRBD1. Germline-derived CDR1 and CDR2 are MNHNS and SASEGT. The CDR3 has 14 amino acids. The junction had 0 bases not matched to a gene; V was cut back by 3 bases and J by 4 bases. The CDR3 sequence is CASSEGQYNSPLHF. DNA for the CDR3: TGTGCCAGCAGTGAGGGACAGTATAATTCACCCCTCCACTTT.

This sequence joins TRBV30 and TRBJ2-7; 12 bases are a match to TRBD1. Trimming at V came to 3 bases and at J to 6 bases, leaving 3 bases not matched to a gene. This CDR3 contains 13 residues. CDR1 is GTSNPN, CDR2 SVGIG, per germline (reference sequence). The CDR3 region has the DNA TGTGCCTGGAGCGGGACAGGGGGCCTCGAGCAGTACTTC. Its protein product is CAWSGTGGLEQYF. Full variable domain (remainder filled in from reference TRBV30 and TRBJ2-7): SQTIHQWPATLVQPVGSPLSLECTVEGTSNPNLYWYRQAAGRGLQLLFYSVGIGQISSEVPQNLSASRPQDRQFILSSKKLLLSDSGFYLCAWSGTGGLEQYFGPGTRLTVT.

The CDR3: CSVGGGWTGTKETQYF. The CDR3 DNA sequence: TGCAGCGTCGGGGGAGGGTGGACAGGAACGAAAGAGACCCAGTACTTC. The J gene is TRBJ2-5, the V gene TRBV29-1; D tentatively fits TRBD1 or TRBD2 (7 bases each). CDR1 is SQVTM, CDR2 ANQGSEA, per germline. Trimming removed 6 bases from V and 3 bases from J, with 23 bases in between. The CDR3 loop spans 16 amino acids.

The rearrangement uses TRBV28 and TRBJ1-2, with TRBD1 identical over 7 bases. V lost 6 bases to trimming and J lost 7 bases; unmatched junction nucleotides: 8. Looked up from germline, CDR1 is MDHEN and CDR2 is SYDVKM. The CDR3 is made up of 13 amino acids. The CDR3 spells CASSQGVGSGYTF. The CDR3 bases are TGTGCCAGCAGCCAGGGGGTTGGGAGTGGCTACACCTTC.

The rearrangement links TRBV28 to TRBJ2-3; D is undetermined. Trimming removed 3 bases from V and 7 bases from J, with 14 bases in between. CDR1 is MDHEN, CDR2 SYDVKM, per germline. The CDR3 extends over 14 amino acids. DNA of the CDR3: TGTGCCAGCAGTTTCGTAACTGTACCCTATACGCAGTATTTT. It codes for CASSFVTVPYTQYF.

The V call is TRBV28, the J call TRBJ1-1; D is uncertain. Trimming shortened V by 5 bases and J by 0 bases, and 7 bases separated the two germline ends. The CDR3 has 13 amino acids. In germline, CDR1 is MDHEN, CDR2 SYDVKM. The DNA of the CDR3 is TGTGCCAGCAGTCTCCCCCTGAACACTGAAGCTTTCTTT. Its translation is CASSLPLNTEAFF.

V gene TRBV11-1 combines with J gene TRBJ1-1; D is possibly TRBD1 (5 bases). The CDR3 spans 15 residues. V shed 2 bases and J shed 0 bases, with 10 bases lying between them. CDR1 and CDR2 from the germline V gene are SGHAT and FQDESV (reference sequence). The CDR3 region is CASSLQGLLNTEAFF. CDR3 DNA: TGTGCCAGCAGCTTACAGGGCCTCTTGAACACTGAAGCTTTCTTT. Filled out from reference TRBV11-1 and TRBJ1-1, the complete variable domain reads EAEVAQSPRYKITEKSQAVAFWCDPISGHATLYWYRQILGQGPELLVQFQDESVVDDSQLPKDRFSAERLKGVDSTLKIQPAELGDSAMYLCASSLQGLLNTEAFFGQGTRLTVV.

This sequence joins TRBV6-5 and TRBJ1-4; D ambiguous. The length of the CDR3 is 14 residues. V dropped 5 bases and J dropped 8 bases, with 15 bases sitting between them. CDR1 MNHEY and CDR2 SVGAGI come from the germline V gene. The CDR3 region is CASSNSVGLEKLFF. CDR3 DNA sequence: TGTGCCAGCAGTAACAGTGTGGGTTTGGAAAAACTGTTTTTT.

This clone was found once. The chain carries TRBV12-3 or TRBV12-4 and TRBJ1-1, with D perhaps matching TRBD1 (5 bases). V was trimmed by 2 bases and J by 2 bases, leaving 6 bases between them. The CDR3 length is 13 residues. The CDR3 protein is CASSLQGNTEAFF. The CDR3 region has the DNA TGTGCCAGCAGTTTACAGGGAAACACTGAAGCTTTCTTT.

This clone was observed a single time. J is TRBJ1-5 and V is TRBV6-5; 8 nucleotides match TRBD1. Trimming removed 5 bases from V and 6 bases from J; junction bases left unmatched: 6. The CDR3 totals 14 residues. Germline-derived CDR1 and CDR2 are MNHEY and SVGAGI. The CDR3 here is CASSPRDRSQPQHF. The CDR3 nucleotides read TGTGCCAGCAGTCCCCGGGACAGGAGTCAGCCCCAGCATTTT.

CDR3 sequence (DNA): TGTGCCAGCTCACCACCGGGACAGCCAACCTACGAGCAGTACTTC. Translation gives CASSPPGQPTYEQYF. This rearrangement joins TRBV18 to TRBJ2-7; the match to TRBD1 covers 7 bases. The CDR3 runs 15 residues. The germline CDR1 and CDR2 sequences are KGHSH and LQKENI. V was pared by 0 bases and J by 2 bases, with 4 bases of the junction left unmatched.

This sequence joins TRBV6-5 and TRBJ1-1, with 10 bases that match TRBD1. V shed 8 bases and J 4 bases; nucleotides not matched to a gene: 4. The CDR3 loop spans 13 amino acids. Germline V gives CDR1 MNHEY, CDR2 SVGAGI. CDR3 amino acids: CASEWTGGTEAFF. Here the CDR3 DNA reads TGTGCCAGCGAATGGACAGGGGGCACTGAAGCTTTCTTT.

CDR3 nucleotides: TGTGCCAGCAGCCAAGGTCGAGGACAGGGATTGTTTGGCTACACCTTC. Translation gives CASSQGRGQGLFGYTF. The V gene is TRBV3-1 (or the pseudogene TRBV3-2), the J gene TRBJ1-2, with 8 bases lining up with TRBD1. Germline CDR1 LGHDT, CDR2 YNNKEL (reference sequence). V lost 1 base and J lost 7; bases outside the gene matches: 11. The CDR3 covers 16 residues.

Worth noting for this clone: Other DNA sequences from this sample encode an identical CDR3 as well. J is TRBJ1-2 and V is TRBV28; TRBD1 agrees at 7 bases. This CDR3 has 13 residues. Germline CDR1 and CDR2: MDHEN and SYDVKM. V lost 5 bases and J lost 2; bases outside the gene matches: 2. This CDR3 reads CASSPTGNYGYTF. The DNA of the CDR3 is TGTGCCAGCAGTCCGACAGGGAACTATGGCTACACCTTC.

The DNA of the CDR3 is TGTGCCAGCAGTCTTGTTGTATGGACCGGGGAGCTGTTTTTT. Translation: CASSLVVWTGELFF. The chain combines TRBV28 with TRBJ2-2; no firm D call. Germline CDR1 MDHEN, CDR2 SYDVKM. V was clipped by 5 bases and J by 5 bases, with 12 bases between them. CDR3 length: 14 amino acids.

Comments on this clone: Mismatch with germline at one junction end may stem from a read error. The chain uses TRBV6-1 and TRBJ2-7, with 8 bases lining up with TRBD2. Germline V gene sequence: CDR1 MNHNS, CDR2 SASEGT. This CDR3 is 14 amino acids long. Here the CDR3 reads CASSKAGAGYEQYF. Here the CDR3 DNA reads TGTGCCAGCAGTAAAGCGGGGGCGGGGTACGAGCAGTACTTC.

The chain carries TRBV10-3 and TRBJ1-1, with D possibly being TRBD1 (5 bases). The CDR3 is made up of 14 amino acids. Germline values: CDR1 ENHRY, CDR2 SYGVKD. V lost 5 bases to trimming and J lost 1 base, with 11 bases between them. CDR3 amino acids: CAISRGVANTEAFF. The CDR3 nucleotides are TGTGCCATCAGTCGGGGGGTAGCGAACACTGAAGCTTTCTTT.

This clone was seen only once. This sequence joins TRBV27 and TRBJ2-7; 8 positions match TRBD1. Germline values: CDR1 MNHEY, CDR2 SMNVEV (reference sequence). The V gene end was trimmed by 4 bases and the J gene end by 6 bases; junction bases not matched to a gene: 8. The CDR3 has 14 amino acids. The DNA of the CDR3 is TGTGCCAGCAGTTCCCTGGACAGGGCAGGCGAGCAGTACTTC. Residues: CASSSLDRAGEQYF.

This clone was counted a single time. This sequence joins TRBV6-5 and TRBJ2-7, with 9 bases identical to TRBD1. This CDR3 is 14 amino acids long. V lost 2 bases to trimming and J lost 6 bases; unmatched junction nucleotides: 5. Germline V gives CDR1 MNHEY, CDR2 SVGAGI. The CDR3 sequence is CASSYMGQGPEQYF. The CDR3 bases are TGTGCCAGCAGTTACATGGGACAGGGTCCCGAGCAGTACTTC.

The chain employs TRBV6-6 and TRBJ2-7; D might be TRBD2 (6 bases). The CDR3 has 15 residues. Trimming pared 6 bases from V and 0 bases from J, leaving 15 bases between. Germline loops: CDR1 MNHNY, CDR2 SVGAGI (reference sequence). The CDR3 protein is CASSQVGSGSYEQYF. For the CDR3, the DNA is TGTGCCAGCAGCCAAGTTGGTAGCGGCTCCTACGAGCAGTACTTC.